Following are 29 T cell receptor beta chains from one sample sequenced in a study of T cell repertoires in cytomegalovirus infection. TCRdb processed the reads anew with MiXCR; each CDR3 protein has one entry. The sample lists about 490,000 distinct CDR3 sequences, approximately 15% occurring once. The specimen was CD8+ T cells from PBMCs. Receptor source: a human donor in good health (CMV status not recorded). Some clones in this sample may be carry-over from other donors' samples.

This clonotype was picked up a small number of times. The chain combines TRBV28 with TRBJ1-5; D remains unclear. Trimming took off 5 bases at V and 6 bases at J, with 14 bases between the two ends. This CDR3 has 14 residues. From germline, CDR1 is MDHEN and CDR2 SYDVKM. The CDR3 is CASSTLRPGQPQHF. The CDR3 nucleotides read TGTGCCAGCAGTACTCTCCGGCCTGGTCAGCCCCAGCATTTT.

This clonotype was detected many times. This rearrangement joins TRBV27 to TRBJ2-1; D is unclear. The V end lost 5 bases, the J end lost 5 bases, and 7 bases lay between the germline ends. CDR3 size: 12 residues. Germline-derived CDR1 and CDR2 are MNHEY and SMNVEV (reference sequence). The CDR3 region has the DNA TGTGCCAGCAGTCAACAGAACAATGAGCAGTTCTTC. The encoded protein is CASSQQNNEQFF.

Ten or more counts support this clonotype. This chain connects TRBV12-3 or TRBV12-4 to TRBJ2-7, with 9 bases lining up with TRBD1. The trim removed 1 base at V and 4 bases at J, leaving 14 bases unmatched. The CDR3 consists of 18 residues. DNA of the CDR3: TGTGCCAGCAGTTTAGGGAATCTTCGGGGACAGGGACGATACGAGCAGTACTTC. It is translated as CASSLGNLRGQGRYEQYF.

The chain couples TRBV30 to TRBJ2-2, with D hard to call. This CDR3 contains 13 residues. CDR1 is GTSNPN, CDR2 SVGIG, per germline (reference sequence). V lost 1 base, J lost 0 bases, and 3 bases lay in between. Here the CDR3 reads CAWSETNTGELFF. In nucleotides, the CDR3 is TGTGCCTGGAGTGAAACGAACACCGGGGAGCTGTTTTTT.

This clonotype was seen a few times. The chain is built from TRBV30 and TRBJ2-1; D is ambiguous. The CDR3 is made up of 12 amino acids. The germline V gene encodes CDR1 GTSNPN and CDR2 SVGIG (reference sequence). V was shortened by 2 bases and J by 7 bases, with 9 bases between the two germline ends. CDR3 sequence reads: CAWSQTVNEQFF. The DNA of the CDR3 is TGTGCCTGGAGTCAGACTGTAAATGAGCAGTTCTTC.

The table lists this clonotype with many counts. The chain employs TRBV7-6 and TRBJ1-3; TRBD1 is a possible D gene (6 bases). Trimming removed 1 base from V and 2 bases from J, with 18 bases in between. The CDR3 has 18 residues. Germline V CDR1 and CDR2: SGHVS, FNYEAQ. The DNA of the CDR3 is TGTGCCAGCAGCTTAGTGTCCCAGACGACAGGTACTGGAAACACCATATATTTT. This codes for CASSLVSQTTGTGNTIYF.

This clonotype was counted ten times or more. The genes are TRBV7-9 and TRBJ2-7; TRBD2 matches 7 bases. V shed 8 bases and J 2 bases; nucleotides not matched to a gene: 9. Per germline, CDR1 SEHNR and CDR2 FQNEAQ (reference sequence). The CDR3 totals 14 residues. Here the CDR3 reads CASSAASGAYEQYF. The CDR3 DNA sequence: TGTGCCAGCTCAGCGGCTAGCGGTGCCTACGAGCAGTACTTC. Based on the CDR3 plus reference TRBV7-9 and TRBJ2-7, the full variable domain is DTGVSQNPRHKITKRGQNVTFRCDPISEHNRLYWYRQTLGQGPEFLTYFQNEAQLEKSRLLSDRFSAERPKGSFSTLEIQRTEQGDSAMYLCASSAASGAYEQYFGPGTRLTVT.

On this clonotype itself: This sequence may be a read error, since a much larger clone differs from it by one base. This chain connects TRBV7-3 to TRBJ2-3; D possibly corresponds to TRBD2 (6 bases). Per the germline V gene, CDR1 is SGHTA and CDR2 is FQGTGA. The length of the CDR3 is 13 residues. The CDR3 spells CASSRLGTDTQNF. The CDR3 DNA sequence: TGTGCCAGCAGCCGACTAGGCACAGATACGCAGAATTTT.

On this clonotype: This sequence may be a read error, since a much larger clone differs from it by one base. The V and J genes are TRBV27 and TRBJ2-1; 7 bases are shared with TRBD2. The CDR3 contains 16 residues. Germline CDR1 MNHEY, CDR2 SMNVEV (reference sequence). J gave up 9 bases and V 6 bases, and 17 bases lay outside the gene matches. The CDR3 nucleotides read TGTGCCAGCAGCCGGCCTAGCGGCTATACCGGAGGTGAGCAGTTCTTC. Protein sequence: CASSRPSGYTGGEQFF.

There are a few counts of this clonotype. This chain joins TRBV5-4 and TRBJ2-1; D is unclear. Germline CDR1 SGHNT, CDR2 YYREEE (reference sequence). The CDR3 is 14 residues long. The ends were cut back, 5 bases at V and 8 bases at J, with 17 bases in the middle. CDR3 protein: CASRPDELEDEQFF. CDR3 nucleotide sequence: TGTGCCAGCAGGCCCGACGAGCTCGAGGATGAGCAGTTCTTC.

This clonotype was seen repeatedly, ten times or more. CDR3 sequence reads: CASSPLRTMNTEAFF. As DNA, the CDR3 is TGTGCCAGCAGCCCCCTTAGGACCATGAACACTGAAGCTTTCTTT. The chain carries TRBV28 and TRBJ1-1; no clear D. Deletions cut 6 bases from V and 0 bases from J, with 14 bases between. CDR3 size: 15 residues. Germline values: CDR1 MDHEN, CDR2 SYDVKM.

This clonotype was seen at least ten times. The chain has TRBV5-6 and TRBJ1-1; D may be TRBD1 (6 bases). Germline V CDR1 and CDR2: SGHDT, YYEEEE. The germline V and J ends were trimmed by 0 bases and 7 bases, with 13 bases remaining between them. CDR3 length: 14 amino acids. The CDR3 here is CASSLGGGWVEAFF. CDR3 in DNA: TGTGCCAGCAGCTTGGGAGGGGGTTGGGTTGAAGCTTTCTTT.

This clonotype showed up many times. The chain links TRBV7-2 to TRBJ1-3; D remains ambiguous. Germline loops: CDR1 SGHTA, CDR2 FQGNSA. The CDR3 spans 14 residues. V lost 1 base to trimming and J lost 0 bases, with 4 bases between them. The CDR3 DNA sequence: TGTGCCAGCAGCTTAGATGGCTCTGGAAACACCATATATTTT. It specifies CASSLDGSGNTIYF.

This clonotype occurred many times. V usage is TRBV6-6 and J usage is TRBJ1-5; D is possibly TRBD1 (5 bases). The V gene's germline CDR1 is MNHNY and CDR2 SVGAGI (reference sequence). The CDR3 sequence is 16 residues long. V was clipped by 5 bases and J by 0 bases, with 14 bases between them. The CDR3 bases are TGTGCCAGCAGTACCCCCAGGGAAAATAGCAATCAGCCCCAGCATTTT. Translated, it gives CASSTPRENSNQPQHF.

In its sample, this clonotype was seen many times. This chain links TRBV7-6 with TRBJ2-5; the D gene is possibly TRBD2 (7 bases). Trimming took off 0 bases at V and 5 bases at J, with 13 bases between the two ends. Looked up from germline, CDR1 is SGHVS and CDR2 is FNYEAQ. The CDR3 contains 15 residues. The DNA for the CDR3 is TGTGCCAGCAGCTTAGCGGGGGGGGCTCGCGAGACCCAGTACTTC. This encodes CASSLAGGARETQYF.

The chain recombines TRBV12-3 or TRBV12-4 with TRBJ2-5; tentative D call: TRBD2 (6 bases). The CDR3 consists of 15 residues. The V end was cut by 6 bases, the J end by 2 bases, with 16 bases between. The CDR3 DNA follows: TGTGCCAGCAGGTGGTCCGGGACTCCGCAAGAGACCCAGTACTTC. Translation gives CASRWSGTPQETQYF.

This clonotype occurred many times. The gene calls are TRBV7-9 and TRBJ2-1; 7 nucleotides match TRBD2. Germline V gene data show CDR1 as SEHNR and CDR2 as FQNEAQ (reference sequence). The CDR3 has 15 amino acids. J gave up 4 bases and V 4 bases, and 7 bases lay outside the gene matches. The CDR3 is CASSSGTTYYNEQFF. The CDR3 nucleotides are TGTGCCAGCAGCTCCGGGACTACTTATTACAATGAGCAGTTCTTC.

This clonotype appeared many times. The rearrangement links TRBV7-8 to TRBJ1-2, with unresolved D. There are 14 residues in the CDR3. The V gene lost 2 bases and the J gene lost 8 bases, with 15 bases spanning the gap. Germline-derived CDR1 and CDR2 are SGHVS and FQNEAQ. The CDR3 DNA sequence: TGTGCCAGCAGCTTACTGTCTAAGGGTCAAGGCTACACCTTC. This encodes CASSLLSKGQGYTF.

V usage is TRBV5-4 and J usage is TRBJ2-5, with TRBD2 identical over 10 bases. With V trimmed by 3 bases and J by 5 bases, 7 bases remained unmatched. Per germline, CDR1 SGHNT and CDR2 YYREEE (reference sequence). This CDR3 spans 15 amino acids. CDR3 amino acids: CASSSSGRARETQYF. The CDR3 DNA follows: TGTGCCAGCAGCTCGAGCGGGAGGGCCCGGGAGACCCAGTACTTC. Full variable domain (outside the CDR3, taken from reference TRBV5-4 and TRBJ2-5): ETGVTQSPTHLIKTRGQQVTLRCSSQSGHNTVSWYQQALGQGPQFIFQYYREEENGRGNFPPRFSGLQFPNYSSELNVNALELDDSALYLCASSSSGRARETQYFGPGTRLLVL.

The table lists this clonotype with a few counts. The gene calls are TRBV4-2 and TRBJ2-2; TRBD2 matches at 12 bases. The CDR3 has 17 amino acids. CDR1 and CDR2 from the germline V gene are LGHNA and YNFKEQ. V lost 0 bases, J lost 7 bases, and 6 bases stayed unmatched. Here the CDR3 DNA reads TGTGCCAGCAGCCAAGAGTTTACTAGCGGGGGGCACGGGGAGCTGTTTTTT. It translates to CASSQEFTSGGHGELFF.

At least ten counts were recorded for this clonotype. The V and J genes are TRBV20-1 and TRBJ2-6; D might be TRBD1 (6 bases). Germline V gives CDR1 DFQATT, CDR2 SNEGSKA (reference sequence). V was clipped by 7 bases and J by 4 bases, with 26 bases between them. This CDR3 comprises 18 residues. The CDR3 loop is CSVASGAASSSGANVLTF. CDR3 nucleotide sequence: TGCAGTGTCGCCTCAGGGGCGGCATCCTCGTCAGGGGCCAACGTCCTGACTTTC.

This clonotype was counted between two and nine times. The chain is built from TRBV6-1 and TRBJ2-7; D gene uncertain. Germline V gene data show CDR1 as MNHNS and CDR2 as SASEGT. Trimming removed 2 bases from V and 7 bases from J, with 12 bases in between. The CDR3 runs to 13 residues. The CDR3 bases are TGTGCCAGCAGTGAATGGACGACCCAGGAGCAGTACTTC. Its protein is CASSEWTTQEQYF.

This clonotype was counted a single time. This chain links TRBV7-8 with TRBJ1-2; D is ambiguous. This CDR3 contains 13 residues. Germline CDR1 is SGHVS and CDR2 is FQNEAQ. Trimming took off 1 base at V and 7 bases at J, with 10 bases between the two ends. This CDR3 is CASSLDYGLGYTF. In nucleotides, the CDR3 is TGTGCCAGCAGCTTAGACTATGGACTTGGCTACACCTTC.

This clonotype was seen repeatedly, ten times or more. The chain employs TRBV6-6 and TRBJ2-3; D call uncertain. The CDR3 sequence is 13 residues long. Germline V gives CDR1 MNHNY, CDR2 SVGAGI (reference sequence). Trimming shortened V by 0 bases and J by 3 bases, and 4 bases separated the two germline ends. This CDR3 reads CASSYSKTDTQYF. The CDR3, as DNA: TGTGCCAGCAGTTACTCGAAAACAGATACGCAGTATTTT.

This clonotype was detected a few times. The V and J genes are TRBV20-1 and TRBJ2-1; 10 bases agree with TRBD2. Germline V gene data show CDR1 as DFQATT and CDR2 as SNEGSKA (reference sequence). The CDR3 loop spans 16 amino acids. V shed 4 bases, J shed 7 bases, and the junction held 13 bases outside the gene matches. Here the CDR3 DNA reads TGCAGTGCTACCCCCGAGCAGCGGGGGGGAGGGAATGAGCAGTTCTTC. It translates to CSATPEQRGGGNEQFF.

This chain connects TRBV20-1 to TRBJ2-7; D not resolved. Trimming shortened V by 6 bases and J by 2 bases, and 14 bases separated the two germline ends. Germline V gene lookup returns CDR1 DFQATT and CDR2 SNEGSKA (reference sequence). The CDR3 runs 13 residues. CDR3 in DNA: TGCAGTGCGGATCACGGACGGACCTACGAGCAGTACTTC. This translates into CSADHGRTYEQYF.

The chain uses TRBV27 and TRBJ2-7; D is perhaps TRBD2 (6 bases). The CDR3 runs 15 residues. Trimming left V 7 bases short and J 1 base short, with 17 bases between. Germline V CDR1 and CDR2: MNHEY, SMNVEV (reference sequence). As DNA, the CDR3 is TGTGCCAGCAAACCCAGGGCCCGGGGGTCCTACGAGCAGTACTTC. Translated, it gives CASKPRARGSYEQYF.

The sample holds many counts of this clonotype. For the CDR3, the DNA is TGTGCCAGCAGCTCGGGACTAGCGGGAGATACGCAGTATTTT. Amino acid sequence: CASSSGLAGDTQYF. This chain uses TRBV7-3 with TRBJ2-3, with 12 bases fitting TRBD2. Trimming cost V 4 bases and J 5 bases; bases outside gene matches: 1. CDR1 SGHTA and CDR2 FQGTGA come from the germline V gene. CDR3 length equals 14 residues.

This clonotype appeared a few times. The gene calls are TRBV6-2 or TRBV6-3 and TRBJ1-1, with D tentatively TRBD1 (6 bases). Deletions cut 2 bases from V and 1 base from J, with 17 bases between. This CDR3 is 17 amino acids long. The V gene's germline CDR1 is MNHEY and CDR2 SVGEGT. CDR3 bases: TGTGCCAGCAGTTACCGACCGGGGAGGGGGGAGAACACTGAAGCTTTCTTT. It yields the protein CASSYRPGRGENTEAFF.